The 30 T cell receptor beta chains reported below all come from one sample, sequenced in a study of blood T cell repertoires in COVID-19. Method: immunoSEQ multiplex PCR; TCRdb's copy keeps in-frame clones and lacks some. The sample holds 150,000 to 200,000 clones; about 88% are singletons and the top ten take over 5%. The specimen sequenced was peripheral blood. The receptors derive from a woman aged 45-65 years with COVID-19, enrolled during active disease.

This CDR3 is CASSHHIHRGEAFF. CDR3 sequence (DNA): TGCGCCAGCAGTCATCACATCCACAGGGGGGAAGCTTTCTTT. This chain uses TRBV23-1 with TRBJ1-1, with 8 bases matching TRBD1. TRBV23-1 is reported as an ORF; its role is uncertain. The CDR3 runs to 14 residues. Unmatched junction bases numbered 8, after V lost 3 bases and J lost 8 bases.

The chain recombines TRBV2 with TRBJ2-5; 8 bases are a match to TRBD1. CDR1 is SNHLY and CDR2 is FYNNEI in the germline V gene. J gave up 5 bases and V 1 base, and 9 bases lay outside the gene matches. The CDR3 has 16 amino acids. CDR3 nucleotides: TGTGCCAGCAGTGAAGACTGGGCAGGGGGCGGCGAGACCCAGTACTTC. Translated: CASSEDWAGGGETQYF.

The J gene is TRBJ1-2, the V gene TRBV28; TRBD1 matches 8 bases. V dropped 5 bases and J dropped 5; count of bases not matched to a gene: 7. This CDR3 has 14 amino acids. CDR1 and CDR2 from the germline V gene are MDHEN and SYDVKM. The CDR3 region is CASSTQGARYGYTF. The CDR3 DNA is TGTGCCAGCAGTACCCAGGGGGCGCGGTATGGCTACACCTTC.

This clone was counted only a few times. The rearrangement links TRBV28 to TRBJ2-3, with TRBD2 matching over 9 bases. The CDR3 has 15 amino acids. In germline, CDR1 is MDHEN, CDR2 SYDVKM. Trimming at V came to 2 bases and at J to 1 base, leaving 1 base not matched to a gene. The CDR3 nucleotides read TGTGCCAGCAGTTTAGCGGGGGGGCGCACAGATACGCAGTATTTT. Its protein is CASSLAGGRTDTQYF.

The chain recombines TRBV5-1 with TRBJ2-7; tentatively, D is TRBD2 (6 bases). The CDR3 covers 15 residues. The V gene lost 4 bases and the J gene lost 2 bases, with 16 bases spanning the gap. Germline V lookup: CDR1 SGHRS, CDR2 YFSETQ. The CDR3 nucleotides are TGCGCCAGCAGCCCAGGCGGGGACCTCCCCTACGAGCAGTACTTC. This sequence encodes CASSPGGDLPYEQYF.

This clone occurred many times. V usage is TRBV19 and J usage is TRBJ1-5; 10 bases map to TRBD1. CDR1 and CDR2 from the germline V gene are LNHDA and SQIVND (reference sequence). The CDR3 consists of 16 residues. V lost 6 bases and J lost 3; bases outside the gene matches: 8. The CDR3 coding sequence is TGTGCCAGTAGACCCGCCGACAGGGGGCTCAATCAGCCCCAGCATTTT. It encodes CASRPADRGLNQPQHF.

This clone has just a few counts. The chain combines TRBV6-5 with TRBJ2-1, with 10 bases lining up with TRBD1. The CDR3 consists of 15 residues. Per the germline V gene, CDR1 is MNHEY and CDR2 is SVGAGI. J lost 4 bases, V lost 6 bases, and 6 bases had no gene match. DNA for the CDR3: TGTGCCAGCAGAGGGGACAGGGGCCTTTACAATGAGCAGTTCTTC. It is translated as CASRGDRGLYNEQFF.

This clone was counted between two and nine times. The chain has TRBV5-5 and TRBJ1-5; TRBD1 matches 7 bases. With V trimmed by 3 bases and J by 3 bases, 6 bases remained unmatched. CDR1 is SGHKS, CDR2 YYEKEE, per germline (reference sequence). This CDR3 region has 15 residues. The DNA of the CDR3 is TGTGCCAGCAGCTCAGCACAGGGGAACAATCAGCCCCAGCATTTT. Translating gives CASSSAQGNNQPQHF.

DNA of the CDR3: TGTGCCAGCACCATGGGACTAGCGGGGAAAGCGGTTGAGCAGTTCTTC. Protein sequence: CASTMGLAGKAVEQFF. The chain uses TRBV7-9 and TRBJ2-1, with 13 bases identical to TRBD2. Germline CDR1 SEHNR, CDR2 FQNEAQ (reference sequence). The CDR3 is 16 residues long. V shed 7 bases and J 9 bases; nucleotides not matched to a gene: 12.

The rearrangement uses TRBV3-1 (or the pseudogene TRBV3-2) and TRBJ2-2; D gene uncertain. V was shortened by 1 base and J by 1 base, with 10 bases between the two germline ends. CDR3 length: 16 amino acids. Germline lookup yields CDR1 LGHDT and CDR2 YNNKEL (reference sequence). CDR3 in DNA: TGTGCCAGCAGCCAAGGCCTTCCAGGGAACACCGGGGAGCTGTTTTTT. This translates into CASSQGLPGNTGELFF.

This clone was seen only a few times. The chain combines TRBV29-1 with TRBJ1-6; the match to TRBD1 covers 8 bases. The germline V gene has CDR1 SQVTM and CDR2 ANQGSEA. The V and J ends lost 6 bases and 10 bases, in that order; junction bases with no gene match: 8. The CDR3 runs 13 residues. Here the CDR3 DNA reads TGCAGCGTGCAGACAGGGGATGGATCACCCCTCCACTTT. Protein: CSVQTGDGSPLHF.

The chain joins TRBV7-3 to TRBJ2-3; no clear D gene. V dropped 5 bases and J dropped 3 bases, with 9 bases sitting between them. The CDR3 totals 13 residues. In germline, CDR1 is SGHTA, CDR2 FQGTGA. The CDR3 spells CASSPKRTDTQYF. The DNA of the CDR3 is TGTGCCAGCAGCCCGAAGAGGACAGATACGCAGTATTTT.

The chain has TRBV5-5 and TRBJ2-5, with TRBD1 as a possible D gene (6 bases). The CDR3 has 16 amino acids. V was shortened by 6 bases and J by 2 bases, with 20 bases between the two germline ends. Germline V lookup: CDR1 SGHKS, CDR2 YYEKEE (reference sequence). The CDR3 DNA follows: TGTGCCAGCACCTTCCTGGGTGGACAGACTCAAGAGACCCAGTACTTC. This encodes CASTFLGGQTQETQYF.

The chain recombines TRBV7-3 with TRBJ1-4; TRBD1 matches 9 bases. The CDR3 totals 17 residues. The V gene end was trimmed by 1 base and the J gene end by 5 bases; junction bases not matched to a gene: 8. Germline loops: CDR1 SGHTA, CDR2 FQGTGA. In DNA form, the CDR3 reads TGTGCCAGCAGCTTAATCGGGACAGGGACCGAGAATGAAAAACTGTTTTTT. Its translation is CASSLIGTGTENEKLFF.

The genes are TRBV5-8 and TRBJ2-3; TRBD2 matches 11 bases. The CDR3 covers 16 residues. Germline CDR1 reads SGHTS; CDR2 reads YDEGEE. J was trimmed by 5 bases and V by 3 bases; bases with no gene match: 8. Here the CDR3 reads CASSSQTSGVEDTQYF. DNA of the CDR3: TGTGCCAGCAGCTCGCAGACTAGCGGGGTCGAAGATACGCAGTATTTT.

This chain connects TRBV6-5 to TRBJ1-4; D not certain. This CDR3 spans 15 amino acids. Germline lookup yields CDR1 MNHEY and CDR2 SVGAGI. Trimming took off 0 bases at V and 8 bases at J, with 13 bases between the two ends. CDR3 sequence reads: CASSYSAGIEEKLFF. The DNA of the CDR3 is TGTGCCAGCAGTTACTCAGCGGGGATAGAGGAAAAACTGTTTTTT.

This clone showed up just a few times. This chain links TRBV19 with TRBJ1-1; 7 bases align to TRBD1. The J segment lost 6 bases and the V segment lost 6 bases, leaving 16 bases of the junction unmatched. The CDR3 has 16 amino acids. Per the germline V gene, CDR1 is LNHDA and CDR2 is SQIVND (reference sequence). As DNA, the CDR3 is TGTGCCAGTAGGACAGGGCGTGAGGTTGGCGGCGCTGAAGCTTTCTTT. Protein product: CASRTGREVGGAEAFF.

The chain links TRBV5-6 to TRBJ2-7; TRBD2 might be the D (5 bases). This CDR3 has 14 amino acids. Looked up from germline, CDR1 is SGHDT and CDR2 is YYEEEE. Trimming cost V 4 bases and J 3 bases, with 14 bases left between them. The CDR3 region has the DNA TGTGCCAGCAGCCTCGAGGGTGCCGACTACGAGCAGTACTTC. Its translation: CASSLEGADYEQYF.

The chain employs TRBV13 and TRBJ1-5; TRBD1 matches 8 bases. V gave up 3 bases and J gave up 6 bases; unmatched junction bases: 7. The germline V gene encodes CDR1 PRHDT and CDR2 FYEKMQ (reference sequence). The CDR3 is made up of 15 amino acids. The CDR3 reads CASSFGRQGLQPQHF. In DNA form, the CDR3 reads TGTGCCAGCAGCTTTGGGCGACAGGGGCTTCAGCCCCAGCATTTT.

This clone was counted a single time. J is TRBJ2-7 and V is TRBV4-3; D not resolved. The ends were cut back, 0 bases at V and 6 bases at J, with 9 bases in the middle. This CDR3 contains 13 residues. CDR1 is LGHNA, CDR2 YSLEER, per germline. The CDR3 nucleotides are TGCGCCAGCAGCCAAGATTTTTTGGCCGAGCAGTACTTC. Translated: CASSQDFLAEQYF.

This clone was observed once. The V gene is TRBV6-6, the J gene TRBJ2-1; TRBD1 aligns across 12 bases. From germline, CDR1 is MNHNY and CDR2 SVGAGI (reference sequence). J lost 5 bases, V lost 5 bases, and 4 bases had no gene match. This CDR3 has 15 residues. CDR3 DNA: TGTGCCAGCAGTCCCGGGACAGGGGGCAACAATGAGCAGTTCTTC. Residues: CASSPGTGGNNEQFF.

The genes are TRBV28 and TRBJ2-5; weak D call: TRBD2 (5 bases). The CDR3 consists of 14 residues. Trimming cost V 3 bases and J 3 bases, with 11 bases left between them. Germline V lookup: CDR1 MDHEN, CDR2 SYDVKM. The CDR3 protein is CASSFHLGEETQYF. DNA for the CDR3: TGTGCCAGCAGTTTCCACCTCGGGGAAGAGACCCAGTACTTC.

The chain joins TRBV6-1 to TRBJ2-2; 11 bases are a match to TRBD2. Germline loops: CDR1 MNHNS, CDR2 SASEGT. The CDR3 has 16 amino acids. With V trimmed by 4 bases and J by 1 base, 2 bases remained unmatched. The CDR3 spells CASSAGLAVNTGELFF. For the CDR3, the DNA is TGTGCCAGCAGTGCGGGACTAGCGGTGAACACCGGGGAGCTGTTTTTT.

There are a few counts of this clone. The rearrangement joins TRBV28 to TRBJ2-1; 7 nucleotides agree with TRBD1. The V gene's germline CDR1 is MDHEN and CDR2 SYDVKM. The V gene end was trimmed by 4 bases and the J gene end by 7 bases; junction bases not matched to a gene: 10. The CDR3 totals 15 residues. CDR3 in DNA: TGTGCCAGCAGTTCCCAGGACAGGAGAAGGAATGAGCAGTTCTTC. Translated, it gives CASSSQDRRRNEQFF.

This rearrangement joins TRBV6-5 to TRBJ2-2; TRBD2 agrees at 10 bases. V trimming: 6 bases; J trimming: 1 base; junction bases outside the gene matches: 2. This CDR3 region has 15 residues. Germline values: CDR1 MNHEY, CDR2 SVGAGI. The CDR3 bases are TGTGCCAGCAGATTAGCGGGGGGGAACACCGGGGAGCTGTTTTTT. This sequence encodes CASRLAGGNTGELFF.

J is TRBJ2-3 and V is TRBV29-1, with D maybe TRBD2 (6 bases). The CDR3 length is 13 residues. In germline, CDR1 is SQVTM, CDR2 ANQGSEA. V was shortened by 6 bases and J by 4 bases, with 14 bases between the two germline ends. CDR3 nucleotides: TGCAGCGTCGCGGGGCGGAACGCAGATACGCAGTATTTT. Protein sequence: CSVAGRNADTQYF.

The chain couples TRBV5-6 to TRBJ2-3; TRBD1 might be the D (6 bases). V lost 0 bases and J lost 6, with 11 bases in between. CDR1 is SGHDT, CDR2 YYEEEE, per germline. There are 14 residues in the CDR3. The CDR3 region has the DNA TGTGCCAGCAGCTTGGGCCAGGGGATGGATACGCAGTATTTT. Its protein product is CASSLGQGMDTQYF.

In its sample, this clone was seen many times. The rearrangement joins TRBV6-5 to TRBJ1-1; D is unresolved. Germline V gives CDR1 MNHEY, CDR2 SVGAGI. The ends were cut back, 7 bases at V and 6 bases at J, with 15 bases in the middle. This CDR3 has 13 amino acids. CDR3 DNA sequence: TGTGCCAGCACCAAACTTGCGGGTCCTGAAGCTTTCTTT. This codes for CASTKLAGPEAFF.

The V gene is TRBV12-3 or TRBV12-4, the J gene TRBJ1-6; D is ambiguous. Trimming removed 1 base from V and 14 bases from J, with 6 bases in between. This CDR3 is 11 amino acids long. The CDR3 bases are TGTGCCAGCAGTTTAGGTACAGCCCTCCACTTT. Amino acids: CASSLGTALHF.

This chain connects TRBV5-1 to TRBJ2-7, with 8 bases that match TRBD2. The CDR3 totals 15 residues. The germline CDR1 and CDR2 sequences are SGHRS and YFSETQ. V shed 2 bases and J 1 base; nucleotides not matched to a gene: 5. The chain's CDR3 is CASSLGTSSSYEQYF. In DNA form, the CDR3 reads TGCGCCAGCAGCTTAGGGACTAGTAGTTCCTACGAGCAGTACTTC.